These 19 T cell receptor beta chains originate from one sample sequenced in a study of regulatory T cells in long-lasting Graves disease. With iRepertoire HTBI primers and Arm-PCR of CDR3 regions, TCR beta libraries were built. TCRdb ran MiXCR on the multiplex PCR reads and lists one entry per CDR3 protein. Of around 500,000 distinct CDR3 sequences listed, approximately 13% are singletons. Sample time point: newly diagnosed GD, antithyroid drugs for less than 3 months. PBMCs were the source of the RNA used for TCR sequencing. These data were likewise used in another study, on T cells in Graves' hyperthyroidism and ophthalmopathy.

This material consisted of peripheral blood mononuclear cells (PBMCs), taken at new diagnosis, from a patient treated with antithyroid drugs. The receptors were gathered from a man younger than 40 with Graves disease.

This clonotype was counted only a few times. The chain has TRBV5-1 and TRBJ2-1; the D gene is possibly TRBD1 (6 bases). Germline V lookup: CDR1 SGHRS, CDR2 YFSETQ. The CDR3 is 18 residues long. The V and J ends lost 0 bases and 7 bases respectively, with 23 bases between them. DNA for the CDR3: TGCGCCAGCAGCTTGGAAGGGGACATGGACCTAAAGGGGAATGAGCAGTTCTTC. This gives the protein CASSLEGDMDLKGNEQFF. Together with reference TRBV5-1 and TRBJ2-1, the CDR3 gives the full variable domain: KAGVTQTPRYLIKTRGQQVTLSCSPISGHRSVSWYQQTPGQGLQFLFEYFSETQRNKGNFPGRFSGRQFSNSRSEMNVSTLELGDSALYLCASSLEGDMDLKGNEQFFGPGTRLTVL.

The CDR3 DNA is TGCGCCAGCAGCCAACCCGGGAGAGCAGATACGCAGTATTTT. This gives the protein CASSQPGRADTQYF. The rearrangement joins TRBV4-1 to TRBJ2-3, with a possible D match to TRBD2 (6 bases). CDR1 is MGHRA and CDR2 is YSYEKL in the germline V gene. This CDR3 is built from 14 residues. The germline V and J ends were trimmed by 2 bases and 4 bases, with 10 bases remaining between them.

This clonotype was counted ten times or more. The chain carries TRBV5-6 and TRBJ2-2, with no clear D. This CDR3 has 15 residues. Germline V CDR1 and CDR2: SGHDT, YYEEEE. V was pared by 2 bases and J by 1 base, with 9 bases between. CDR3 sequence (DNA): TGTGCCAGCAGCTTCGGTAGCCGGAACACCGGGGAGCTGTTTTTT. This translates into CASSFGSRNTGELFF.

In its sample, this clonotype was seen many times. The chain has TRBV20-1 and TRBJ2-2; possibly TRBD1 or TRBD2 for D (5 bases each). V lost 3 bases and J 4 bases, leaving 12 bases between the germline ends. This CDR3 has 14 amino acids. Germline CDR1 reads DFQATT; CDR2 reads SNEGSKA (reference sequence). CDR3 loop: CSARGTVFTGELFF. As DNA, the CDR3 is TGCAGTGCTAGGGGGACGGTCTTCACCGGGGAGCTGTTTTTT.

The CDR3 spells CSVPSGQGWAYGYTF. In nucleotides, the CDR3 is TGCAGCGTCCCATCTGGACAGGGCTGGGCCTATGGCTACACCTTC. The J gene is TRBJ1-2, the V gene TRBV29-1; TRBD1 agrees at 8 bases. Germline CDR1 is SQVTM and CDR2 is ANQGSEA. This CDR3 is 15 amino acids long. Trimming took 6 bases from V and 4 from J; bases not matched to a gene: 13.

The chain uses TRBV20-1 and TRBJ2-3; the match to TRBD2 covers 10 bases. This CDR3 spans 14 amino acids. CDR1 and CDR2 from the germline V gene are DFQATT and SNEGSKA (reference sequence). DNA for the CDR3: TGCAGCACTGGGACTAGCGCATACACAGATACGCAGTATTTT. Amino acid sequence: CSTGTSAYTDTQYF.

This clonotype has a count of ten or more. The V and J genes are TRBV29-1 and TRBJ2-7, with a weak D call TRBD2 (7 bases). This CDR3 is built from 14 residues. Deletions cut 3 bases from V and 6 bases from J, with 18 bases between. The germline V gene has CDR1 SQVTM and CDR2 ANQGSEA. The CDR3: CSVDGGRRGGEQYF. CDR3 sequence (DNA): TGCAGCGTTGACGGGGGGAGAAGGGGGGGCGAGCAGTACTTC.

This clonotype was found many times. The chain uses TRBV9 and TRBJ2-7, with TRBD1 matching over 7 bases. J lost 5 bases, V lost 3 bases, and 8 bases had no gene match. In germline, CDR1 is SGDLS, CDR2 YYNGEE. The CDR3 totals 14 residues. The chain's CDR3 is CASSATGTDDEQYF. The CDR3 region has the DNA TGTGCCAGCAGCGCTACCGGGACAGATGACGAGCAGTACTTC.

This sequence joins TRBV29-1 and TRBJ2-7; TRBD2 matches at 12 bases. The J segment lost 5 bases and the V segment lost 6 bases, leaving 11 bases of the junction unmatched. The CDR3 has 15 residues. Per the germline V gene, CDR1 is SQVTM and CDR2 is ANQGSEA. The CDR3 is CSVRRLAGERDEQYF. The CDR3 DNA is TGCAGCGTGAGACGACTAGCGGGAGAAAGAGACGAGCAGTACTTC.

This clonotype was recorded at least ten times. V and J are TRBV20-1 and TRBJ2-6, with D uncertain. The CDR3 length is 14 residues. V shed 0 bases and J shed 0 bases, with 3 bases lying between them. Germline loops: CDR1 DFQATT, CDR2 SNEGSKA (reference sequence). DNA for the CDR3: TGCAGTGCTAGAGAGGGCTCTGGGGCCAACGTCCTGACTTTC. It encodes CSAREGSGANVLTF.

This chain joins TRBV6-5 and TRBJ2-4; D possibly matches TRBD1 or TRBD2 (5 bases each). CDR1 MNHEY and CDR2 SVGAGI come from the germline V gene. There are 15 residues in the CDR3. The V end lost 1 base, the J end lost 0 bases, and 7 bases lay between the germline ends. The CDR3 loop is CASSYLGVAKNIQYF. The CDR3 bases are TGTGCCAGCAGTTACTTGGGGGTAGCCAAAAACATTCAGTACTTC.

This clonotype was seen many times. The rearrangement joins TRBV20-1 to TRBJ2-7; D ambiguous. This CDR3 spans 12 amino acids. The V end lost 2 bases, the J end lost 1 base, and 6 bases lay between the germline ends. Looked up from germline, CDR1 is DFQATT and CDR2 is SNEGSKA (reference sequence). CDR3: CSARSRSYEQYF. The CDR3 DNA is TGCAGTGCTAGATCCAGGTCCTACGAGCAGTACTTC.

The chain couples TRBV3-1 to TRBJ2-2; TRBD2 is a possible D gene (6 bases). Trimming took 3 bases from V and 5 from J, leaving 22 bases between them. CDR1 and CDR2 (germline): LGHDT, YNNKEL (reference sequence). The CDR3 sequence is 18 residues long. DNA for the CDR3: TGTGCCAGCAGCCAGACTCCCCCGGGAGCTCTGGAAACCGGGGAGCTGTTTTTT. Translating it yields CASSQTPPGALETGELFF.

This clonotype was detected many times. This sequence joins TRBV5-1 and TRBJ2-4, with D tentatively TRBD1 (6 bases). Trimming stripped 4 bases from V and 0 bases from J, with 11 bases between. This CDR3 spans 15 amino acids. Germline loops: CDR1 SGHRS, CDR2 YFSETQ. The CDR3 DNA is TGCGCCAGCAGCCCACAACAGGGAGCCAAAAACATTCAGTACTTC. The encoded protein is CASSPQQGAKNIQYF.

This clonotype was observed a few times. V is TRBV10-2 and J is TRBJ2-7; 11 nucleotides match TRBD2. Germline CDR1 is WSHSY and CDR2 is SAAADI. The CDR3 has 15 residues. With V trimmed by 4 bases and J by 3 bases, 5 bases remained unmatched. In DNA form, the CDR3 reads TGCGCCAGCAGTGTGACTAGCGGGGACCTCTACGAGCAGTACTTC. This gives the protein CASSVTSGDLYEQYF.

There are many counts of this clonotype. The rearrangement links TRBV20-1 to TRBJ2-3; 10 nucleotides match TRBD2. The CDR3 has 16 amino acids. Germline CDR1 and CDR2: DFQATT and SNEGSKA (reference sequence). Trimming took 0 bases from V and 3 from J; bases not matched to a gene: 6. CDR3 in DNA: TGCAGTGCTAGAGAGCCTAGCGGGAGAGGGACAGATACGCAGTATTTT. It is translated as CSAREPSGRGTDTQYF.

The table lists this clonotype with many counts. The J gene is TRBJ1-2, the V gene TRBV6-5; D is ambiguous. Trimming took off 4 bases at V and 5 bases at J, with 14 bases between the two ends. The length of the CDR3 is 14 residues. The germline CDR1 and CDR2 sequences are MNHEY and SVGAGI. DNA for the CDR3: TGTGCCAGCAGTTCAGAGTTGTCGTGGTATGGCTACACCTTC. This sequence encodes CASSSELSWYGYTF.

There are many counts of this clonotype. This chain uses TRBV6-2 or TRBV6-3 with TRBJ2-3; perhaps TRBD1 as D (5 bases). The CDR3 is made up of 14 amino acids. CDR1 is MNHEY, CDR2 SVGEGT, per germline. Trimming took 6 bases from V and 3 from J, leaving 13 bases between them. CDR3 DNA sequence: TGTGCCAGCAGGATGGGGCGCCTTACAGATACGCAGTATTTT. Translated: CASRMGRLTDTQYF.

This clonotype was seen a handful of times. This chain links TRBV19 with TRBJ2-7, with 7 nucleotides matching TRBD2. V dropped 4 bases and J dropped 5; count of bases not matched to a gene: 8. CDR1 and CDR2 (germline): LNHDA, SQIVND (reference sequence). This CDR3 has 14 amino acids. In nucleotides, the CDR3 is TGTGCCAGTAGTACCCCGCGGGGGAAGAACGAGCAGTACTTC. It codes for CASSTPRGKNEQYF. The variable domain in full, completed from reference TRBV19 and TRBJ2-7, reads DGGITQSPKYLFRKEGQNVTLSCEQNLNHDAMYWYRQDPGQGLRLIYYSQIVNDFQKGDIAEGYSVSREKKESFPLTVTSAQKNPTAFYLCASSTPRGKNEQYFGPGTRLTVT.